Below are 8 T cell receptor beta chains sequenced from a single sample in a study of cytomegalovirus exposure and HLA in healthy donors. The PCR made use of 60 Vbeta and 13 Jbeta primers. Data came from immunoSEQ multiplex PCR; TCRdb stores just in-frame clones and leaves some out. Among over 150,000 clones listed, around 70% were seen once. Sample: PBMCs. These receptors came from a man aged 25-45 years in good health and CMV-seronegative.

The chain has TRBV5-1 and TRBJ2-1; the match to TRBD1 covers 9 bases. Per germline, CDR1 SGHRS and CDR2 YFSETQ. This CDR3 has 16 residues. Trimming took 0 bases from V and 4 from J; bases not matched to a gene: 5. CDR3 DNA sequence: TGCGCCAGCAGCTTGGAGGTGACAGGGGGGTACAATGAGCAGTTCTTC. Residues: CASSLEVTGGYNEQFF.

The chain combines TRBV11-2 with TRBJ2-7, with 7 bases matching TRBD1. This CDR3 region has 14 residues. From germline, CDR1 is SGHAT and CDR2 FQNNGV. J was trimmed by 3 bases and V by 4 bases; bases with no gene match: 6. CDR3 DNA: TGTGCCAGCAGCTCTCCAGGGGGATTCTACGAGCAGTACTTC. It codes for CASSSPGGFYEQYF. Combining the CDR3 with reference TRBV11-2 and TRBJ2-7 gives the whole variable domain EAGVAQSPRYKIIEKRQSVAFWCNPISGHATLYWYQQILGQGPKLLIQFQNNGVVDDSQLPKDRFSAERLKGVDSTLKIQPAKLEDSAVYLCASSSPGGFYEQYFGPGTRLTVT.

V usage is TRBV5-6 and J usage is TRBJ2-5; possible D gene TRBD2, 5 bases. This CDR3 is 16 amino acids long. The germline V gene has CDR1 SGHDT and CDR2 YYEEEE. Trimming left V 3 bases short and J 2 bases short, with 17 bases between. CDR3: CASSSFSAGPQETQYF. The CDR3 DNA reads TGTGCCAGCAGCTCCTTTTCCGCGGGTCCTCAAGAGACCCAGTACTTC.

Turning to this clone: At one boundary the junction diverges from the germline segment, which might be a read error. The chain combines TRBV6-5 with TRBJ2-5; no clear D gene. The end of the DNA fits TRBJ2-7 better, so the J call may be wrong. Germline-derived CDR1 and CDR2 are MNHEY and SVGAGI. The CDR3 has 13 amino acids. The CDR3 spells CASSDSVSYEQYF. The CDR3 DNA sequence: TGTGCCAGCAGTGACTCAGTCTCCTACGAGCAGTACTTC.

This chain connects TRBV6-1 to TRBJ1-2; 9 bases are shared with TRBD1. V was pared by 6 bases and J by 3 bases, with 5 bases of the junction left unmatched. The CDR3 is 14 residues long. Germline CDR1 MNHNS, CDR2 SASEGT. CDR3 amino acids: CASRTGGADYGYTF. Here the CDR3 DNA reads TGTGCCAGCAGAACAGGGGGCGCTGACTATGGCTACACCTTC.

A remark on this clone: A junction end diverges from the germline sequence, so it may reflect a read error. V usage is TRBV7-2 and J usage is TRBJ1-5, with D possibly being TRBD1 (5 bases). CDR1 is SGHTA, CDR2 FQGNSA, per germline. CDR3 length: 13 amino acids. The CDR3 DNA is TGTGCCAGCAGCGACAGTGGAAATCAGCCCCAGAATTTT. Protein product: CASSDSGNQPQNF.

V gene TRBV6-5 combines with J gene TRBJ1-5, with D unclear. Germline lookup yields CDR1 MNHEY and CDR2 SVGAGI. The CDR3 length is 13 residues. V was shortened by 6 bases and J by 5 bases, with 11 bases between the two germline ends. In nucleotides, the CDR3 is TGTGCCAGCAGGGAGGGAACTTATCAGCCCCAGCATTTT. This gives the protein CASREGTYQPQHF.

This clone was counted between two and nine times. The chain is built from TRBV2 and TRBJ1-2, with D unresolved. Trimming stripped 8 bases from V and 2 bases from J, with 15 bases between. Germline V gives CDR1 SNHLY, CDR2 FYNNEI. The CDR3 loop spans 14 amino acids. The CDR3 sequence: CASRVGSGNYGYTF. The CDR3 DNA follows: TGTGCCAGCCGAGTTGGGTCGGGAAACTATGGCTACACCTTC. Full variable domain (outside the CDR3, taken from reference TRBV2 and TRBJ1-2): EPEVTQTPSHQVTQMGQEVILRCVPISNHLYFYWYRQILGQKVEFLVSFYNNEISEKSEIFDDQFSVERPDGSNFTLKIRSTKLEDSAMYFCASRVGSGNYGYTFGSGTRLTVV.